A selection of T cell receptor beta chains follows, all from one sample in a study of cytomegalovirus exposure and HLA in healthy donors. The repertoire was sequenced with immunoSEQ multiplex PCR; TCRdb's copy has only in-frame clones and lacks some. The sample lists some 130,000 clones; less than 80% were seen once. The sample taken for sequencing was PBMCs. The source of these receptors is a man between 40 and 49 years old in good health and CMV-seropositive. Both conserved end residues are part of each CDR3. A D gene is named only where the DNA matches it firmly. Size is stated for part of the rows, as once, few or many counts, or as a class when the clone is expanded.

D gene | J gene | V gene | clone size | CDR3 protein | CDR3 DNA
TRBD1 | TRBJ2-2 | TRBV10-3 | . | CAISERQGGTGELFF | TGTGCCATCAGTGAAAGACAGGGGGGGACCGGGGAGCTGTTTTTT
. | TRBJ2-1 | TRBV19 | . | CASTGRGGGSNEQFF | TGTGCCAGCACGGGTCGGGGTGGTGGTTCGAATGAGCAGTTCTTC
TRBD1 | TRBJ1-4 | TRBV6-6 | . | CASSYVTGEGAKLFF | TGTGCCAGCAGTTACGTGACAGGGGAAGGTGCAAAACTGTTTTTT
. | TRBJ2-7 | TRBV28 | . | CASSSPGRSYEQYF | TGTGCCAGCAGTTCCCCAGGCAGATCCTACGAGCAGTACTTC
. | TRBJ1-5 | TRBV7-2 | once | CASSLGAGDQPQHF | TGTGCCAGCAGCTTAGGGGCAGGGGATCAGCCCCAGCATTTT
. | TRBJ2-7 | TRBV7-2 | once | CASSLARSAYEQYF | TGTGCCAGCAGCTTAGCGAGGTCAGCCTACGAGCAGTACTTC
. | TRBJ1-2 | TRBV2 | . | CASSPPGYTF | TGTGCCAGCAGCCCCCCGGGCTACACCTTC
. | TRBJ1-3 | TRBV4-2 | once | CASSLRVGSDESSGNTIYF | TGTGCCAGCAGCCTCCGGGTGGGGAGCGACGAAAGCTCTGGAAACACCATATATTTT
. | TRBJ1-2 | TRBV29-1 | . | CSVDRGQRGGYTF | TGCAGCGTTGACAGGGGCCAAAGAGGGGGCTACACCTTC
. | TRBJ1-4 | TRBV19 | . | CASSIGGREVEKLFF | TGTGCCAGTAGTATCGGTGGCAGGGAGGTTGAAAAACTGTTTTTT
. | TRBJ2-1 | TRBV7-3 | . | CASSLGLPSSYNEQFF | TGTGCCAGCAGCCTCGGACTCCCGAGCTCCTACAATGAGCAGTTCTTC
TRBD1 | TRBJ2-1 | TRBV5-1 | . | CASSLAAQGDEQFF | TGCGCCAGCAGCTTGGCCGCACAGGGGGATGAGCAGTTCTTC
TRBD1 | TRBJ1-4 | TRBV18 | . | CASSRGQANEKLFF | TGTGCCAGCTCACGCGGACAGGCTAATGAAAAACTGTTTTTT
. | TRBJ1-5 | TRBV6-4 | . | CASSQEEHQPQHF | TGTGCCAGCAGTCAGGAGGAGCATCAGCCCCAGCATTTT
TRBD2 | TRBJ2-1 | TRBV4-2 | . | CASSQVSGMRDNEQFF | TGTGCCAGCAGCCAAGTGAGCGGGATGAGGGATAATGAGCAGTTCTTC
TRBD1 | TRBJ1-2 | TRBV2 | . | CASSDRLSTGDGYTF | TGTGCCAGCAGTGATAGACTCAGTACAGGGGACGGCTACACCTTC
TRBD1 | TRBJ1-2 | TRBV25-1 | . | CASSETPDRGPPDGYTF | TGTGCCAGCAGTGAAACCCCGGACAGGGGGCCGCCCGATGGCTACACCTTC
TRBD2 | TRBJ2-1 | TRBV7-6 | few | CASSLFIGVAGQNEQFF | TGTGCCAGCAGCTTGTTCATAGGAGTAGCGGGTCAGAATGAGCAGTTCTTC
. | TRBJ1-1 | TRBV10-2 | few | CASSVSLQANTEAFF | TGCGCCAGCAGTGTGAGCCTACAGGCGAACACTGAAGCTTTCTTT
TRBD1 | TRBJ1-2 | TRBV4-1 | . | CASSLRFGDRVDGYTF | TGCGCCAGCAGCCTAAGATTCGGGGACAGGGTGGATGGCTACACCTTC
TRBD1 | TRBJ2-6 | TRBV9 | . | CASSVGTGGSGANVLTF | TGTGCCAGCAGCGTAGGGACAGGGGGTTCCGGGGCCAACGTCCTGACTTTC
. | TRBJ2-1 | TRBV28 | . | CASSFSRVPNEQFF | TGTGCCAGCAGTTTTTCGAGAGTTCCGAATGAGCAGTTCTTC
. | TRBJ2-4 | TRBV7-9 | . | CASSLAPGVPLAKNIQYF | TGTGCCAGCAGCTTAGCGCCAGGGGTCCCCTTAGCCAAAAACATTCAGTACTTC
TRBD1 | TRBJ1-1 | TRBV10-3 | once | CAIRGGTENTEAFF | TGTGCCATCCGCGGCGGGACAGAGAACACTGAAGCTTTCTTT
TRBD1 | TRBJ1-2 | TRBV14 | . | CASSQEFRTGDHLDGYTF | TGTGCCAGCAGCCAAGAATTTCGCACAGGGGATCACCTGGATGGCTACACCTTC
TRBD1 | TRBJ1-1 | TRBV5-6 | few | CASIKFPGQGSEAFF | TGTGCCAGCATCAAATTTCCGGGACAGGGCTCTGAAGCTTTCTTT
. | TRBJ2-7 | TRBV2 | once | CASSPKYEQYF | TGTGCCAGCAGTCCCAAGTACGAGCAGTACTTC
. | TRBJ2-1 | TRBV6-5 | . | CASSHDDSPYNEQFF | TGTGCCAGCAGCCACGATGACTCGCCCTACAATGAGCAGTTCTTC
. | TRBJ2-7 | TRBV11-2 | . | CASSPMSSNSYEQYF | TGTGCCAGCAGCCCAATGAGTAGCAACTCCTACGAGCAGTACTTC
. | TRBJ2-5 | TRBV7-9 | . | CASSSVSGGQETQYF | TGTGCCAGCAGCTCTGTAAGTGGAGGGCAGGAGACCCAGTACTTC
. | TRBJ2-1 | TRBV7-3 | . | CASSQGGDSYNEQFF | TGTGCCAGCAGCCAGGGGGGAGACTCCTACAATGAGCAGTTCTTC
TRBD2 | TRBJ2-1 | TRBV9 | . | CASSSISGRIGEQFF | TGTGCCAGCAGCTCTATTAGCGGGAGGATAGGTGAGCAGTTCTTC
. | TRBJ1-1 | TRBV2 | . | CASSGKGGGLFTEAFF | TGTGCCAGCAGTGGGAAGGGGGGGGGATTATTCACTGAAGCTTTCTTT
TRBD1 | TRBJ1-5 | TRBV6-1 | . | CASSEAGTAYNQPQHF | TGTGCCAGCAGTGAAGCGGGGACAGCTTATAATCAGCCCCAGCATTTT
TRBD1 | TRBJ2-7 | TRBV6-5 | once | CASSYSTGSSYEQYF | TGTGCCAGCAGTTACTCGACAGGGAGCTCCTACGAGCAGTACTTC
. | TRBJ1-6 | TRBV28 | . | CASSLLHGVNSPLHF | TGTGCCAGCAGTTTATTGCACGGGGTTAATTCACCCCTCCACTTT
TRBD1 | TRBJ1-6 | TRBV27 | once | CASSFRTGSSYNSPLHF | TGTGCCAGCAGTTTCCGGACAGGGAGCTCCTATAATTCACCCCTCCACTTT
TRBD2 | TRBJ2-5 | TRBV27 | . | CASSPGLAGVPETQYF | TGTGCCAGCAGTCCAGGACTAGCGGGAGTTCCAGAGACCCAGTACTTC
. | TRBJ1-2 | TRBV28 | . | CASSLPGVSYGYTF | TGTGCCAGCAGTCTACCGGGGGTTTCCTATGGCTACACCTTC
TRBD2 | TRBJ2-2 | TRBV19 | . | CASSKRGSGIPGELFF | TGTGCCAGTAGTAAAAGGGGAAGCGGGATTCCCGGGGAGCTGTTTTTT
. | TRBJ1-2 | TRBV11-2 | . | CASSPQIGNNYGYTF | TGTGCCAGCAGCCCGCAGATCGGGAATAACTATGGCTACACCTTC
. | TRBJ1-1 | TRBV18 | . | CASSPFGGTEAFF | TGTGCCAGCTCACCATTCGGAGGGACTGAAGCTTTCTTT
. | TRBJ1-2 | TRBV6-6 | once | CASSYLGGGINYGYTF | TGTGCCAGCAGTTACCTGGGCGGAGGGATCAACTATGGCTACACCTTC
. | TRBJ2-4 | TRBV5-1 | few | CASSVQGLNPSKNIQYF | TGCGCCAGCAGCGTCCAGGGACTCAACCCTTCCAAAAACATTCAGTACTTC
. | TRBJ1-1 | TRBV2 | . | CASSDEGDTEAFF | TGTGCCAGCAGTGATGAGGGGGATACTGAAGCTTTCTTT
. | TRBJ1-6 | TRBV5-6 | . | CASSLGRGNSPLHF | TGTGCCAGCAGCTTGGGGCGAGGAAATTCACCCCTCCACTTT
TRBD1 | TRBJ1-2 | TRBV28 | few | CASSSPTGHYGYTF | TGTGCCAGCAGCTCACCGACAGGGCACTATGGCTACACCTTC
TRBD2 | TRBJ2-5 | TRBV6-1 | . | CASAGTSGNTGEQYF | TGTGCCAGCGCCGGGACTAGCGGGAACACGGGGGAGCAGTACTTC
TRBD2 | TRBJ2-1 | TRBV9 | once | CASSGRLADNEQFF | TGTGCCAGCAGCGGAAGACTAGCGGACAATGAGCAGTTCTTC
. | TRBJ2-3 | TRBV7-6 | . | CASSLSVTSRIGGDTQYF | TGTGCCAGCAGCTTGTCAGTGACTAGCCGGATAGGGGGAGATACGCAGTATTTT
TRBD1 | TRBJ1-5 | TRBV19 | . | CASSISGTGGFQPQHF | TGTGCCAGTAGTATTAGCGGGACAGGGGGCTTTCAGCCCCAGCATTTT
TRBD1 | TRBJ2-4 | TRBV15 | . | CATRRTGVNIQYF | TGTGCCACCCGAAGGACAGGTGTAAACATTCAGTACTTC
TRBD1 | TRBJ1-4 | TRBV25-1 | few | CASSDGTATNEKLFF | TGTGCCAGCAGTGACGGGACAGCAACTAATGAAAAACTGTTTTTT
TRBD1 | TRBJ2-6 | TRBV5-4 | . | CASSLGQGIAGANVLTF | TGTGCCAGCAGTTTGGGACAGGGAATCGCTGGGGCCAACGTCCTGACTTTC
. | TRBJ1-5 | TRBV6-5 | few | CASRSLNQPQHF | TGTGCCAGCAGGTCCCTCAATCAGCCCCAGCATTTT